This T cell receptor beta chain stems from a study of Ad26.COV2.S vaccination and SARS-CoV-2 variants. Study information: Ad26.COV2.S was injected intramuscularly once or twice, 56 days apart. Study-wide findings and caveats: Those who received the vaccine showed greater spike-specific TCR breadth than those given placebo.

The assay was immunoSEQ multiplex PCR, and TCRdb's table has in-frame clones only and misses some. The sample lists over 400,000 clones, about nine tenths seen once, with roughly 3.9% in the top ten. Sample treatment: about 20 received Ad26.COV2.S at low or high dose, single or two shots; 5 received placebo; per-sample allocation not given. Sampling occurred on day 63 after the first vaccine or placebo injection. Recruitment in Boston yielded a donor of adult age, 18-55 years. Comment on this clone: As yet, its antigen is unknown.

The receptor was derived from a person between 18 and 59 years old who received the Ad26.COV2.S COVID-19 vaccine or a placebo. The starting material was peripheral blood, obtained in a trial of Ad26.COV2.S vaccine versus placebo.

DNA for the CDR3: TGTGCCAGCAGTGGGGACAATAATCAGCCCCAGCATTTT. Translated: CASSGDNNQPQHF. This sequence joins TRBV2 and TRBJ1-5; D might be TRBD1 (6 bases). Trimming pared 4 bases from V and 4 bases from J, leaving 8 bases between. Germline V gene data show CDR1 as SNHLY and CDR2 as FYNNEI. CDR3 length: 13 amino acids.